The clone carrying this T cell receptor beta chain was seen only once. Its cognate antigen is unknown. The data derive from a study of siplizumab effects on memory and regulatory T cells. Study-wide results and limits: Mapping to unstimulated subsets was achieved for only a minor fraction of alloreactive clones. The diversity of naive T cells seemed greater than that of memory cells, and their alloresponse contribution seemed major. The mean Treg-derived percentage of mappable alloreactive CD4+ clones was about 71% with siplizumab compared with 25% to 30% in controls.

For every sample, about 10^5 TCR templates were assayed. Clones were sequenced by immunoSEQ multiplex PCR, and TCRdb holds only the in-frame ones, with some missing. The data hold some 88,000 clones, with 80% to 90% observed a single time. Germline assignment: CDR1 LNHDA and CDR2 SQIVND (reference sequence). There are 11 residues in the CDR3. The rearrangement joins TRBV19 to TRBJ1-1; D is uncertain. The source material was CD4+ T cells sorted from blood. The receptor was isolated from a human donor in good health. The CDR3 protein is CGTSAHTEAFF. As DNA, the CDR3 is TGTGGCACTAGTGCGCACACTGAAGCTTTCTTT.